Below are 3 T cell receptor beta chains sequenced from a single sample in a study of blood T cell repertoires in COVID-19. TCRdb's table, derived via immunoSEQ multiplex PCR, lists solely in-frame clones and lacks some. The top ten hold roughly 1% of the sample, which has a few hundred thousand clones, roughly nine tenths seen once. Material for sequencing was PBMCs or T cells enriched from blood (not recorded which). These receptors originate from a woman under 40 who had recovered from COVID-19.

This clone was found once. The V call is TRBV28, the J call TRBJ1-1, with D unresolved. Germline V gives CDR1 MDHEN, CDR2 SYDVKM. V was trimmed by 5 bases and J by 9 bases, leaving 13 bases between them. The CDR3 covers 12 residues. For the CDR3, the DNA is TGTGCCAGCAGTCCCGGGGTGTGGAAAGCTTTCTTT. Translated, it gives CASSPGVWKAFF.

The chain employs TRBV24-1 and TRBJ2-3; 7 positions agree with TRBD1. After removal of 11 bases from V and 0 bases from J, the junction contained 13 bases not matched to a gene. The CDR3 sequence is 16 residues long. From germline, CDR1 is KGHDR and CDR2 SFDVKD. This CDR3 reads CAIIRQGKPSTDTQYF. CDR3 nucleotides: TGTGCCATCATTAGACAGGGCAAACCTAGCACAGATACGCAGTATTTT.

The chain employs TRBV11-2 and TRBJ2-1, with D tentatively TRBD1 (5 bases). The germline CDR1 and CDR2 sequences are SGHAT and FQNNGV. The germline V and J ends were trimmed by 2 bases and 1 base, with 6 bases remaining between them. The CDR3 length is 14 residues. The CDR3 reads CASSLPGSYNEQFF. Written as DNA, the CDR3 is TGTGCCAGCAGCTTACCAGGGTCCTACAATGAGCAGTTCTTC.